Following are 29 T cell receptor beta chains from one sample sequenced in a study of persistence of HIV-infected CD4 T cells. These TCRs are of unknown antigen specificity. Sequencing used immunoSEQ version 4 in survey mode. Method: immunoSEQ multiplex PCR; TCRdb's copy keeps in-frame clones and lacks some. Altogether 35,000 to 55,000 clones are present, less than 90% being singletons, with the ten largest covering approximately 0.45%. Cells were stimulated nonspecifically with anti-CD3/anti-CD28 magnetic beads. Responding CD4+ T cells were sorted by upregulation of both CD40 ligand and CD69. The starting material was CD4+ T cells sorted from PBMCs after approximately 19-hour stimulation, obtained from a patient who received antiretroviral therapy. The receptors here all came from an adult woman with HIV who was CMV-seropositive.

The CDR3 region has the DNA TGTGCCTGGAGTGTACAGGTAGCTAACTATGGCTACACCTTC. Protein sequence: CAWSVQVANYGYTF. The chain carries TRBV30 and TRBJ1-2; the D gene is possibly TRBD1 (5 bases). CDR3 length: 14 residues. Per germline, CDR1 GTSNPN and CDR2 SVGIG (reference sequence). Trimming took 0 bases from V and 0 from J, leaving 8 bases between them.

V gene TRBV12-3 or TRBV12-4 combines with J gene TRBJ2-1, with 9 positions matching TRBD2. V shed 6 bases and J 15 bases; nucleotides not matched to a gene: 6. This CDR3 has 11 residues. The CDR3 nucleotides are TGTGCCAGCAGCCCGGGACTAGCCCCGTTCTTC. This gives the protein CASSPGLAPFF.

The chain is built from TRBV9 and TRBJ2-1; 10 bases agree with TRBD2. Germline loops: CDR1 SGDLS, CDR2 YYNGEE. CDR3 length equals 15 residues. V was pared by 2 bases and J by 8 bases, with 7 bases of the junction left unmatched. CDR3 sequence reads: CASSVSGGPNYEQFF. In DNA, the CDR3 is TGTGCCAGCAGCGTTAGCGGGGGGCCTAATTATGAGCAGTTCTTC.

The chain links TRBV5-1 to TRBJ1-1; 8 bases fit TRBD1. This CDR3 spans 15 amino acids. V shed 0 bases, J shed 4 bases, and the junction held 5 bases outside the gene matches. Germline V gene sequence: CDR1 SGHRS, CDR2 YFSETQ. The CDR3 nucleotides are TGCGCCAGCAGCTTGGCCGCAGGGGGCGGCACTGAAGCTTTCTTT. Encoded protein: CASSLAAGGGTEAFF.

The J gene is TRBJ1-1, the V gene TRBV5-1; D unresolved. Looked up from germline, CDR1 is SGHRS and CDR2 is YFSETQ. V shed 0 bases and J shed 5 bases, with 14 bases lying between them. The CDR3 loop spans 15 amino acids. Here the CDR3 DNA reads TGCGCCAGCAGCTTGGCCCCCTCAACCCAAACTGAAGCTTTCTTT. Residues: CASSLAPSTQTEAFF.

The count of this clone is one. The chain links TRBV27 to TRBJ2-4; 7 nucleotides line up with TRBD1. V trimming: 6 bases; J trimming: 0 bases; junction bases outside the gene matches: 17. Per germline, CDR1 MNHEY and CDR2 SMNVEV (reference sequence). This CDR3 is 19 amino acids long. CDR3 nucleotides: TGTGCCAGCAGCACCACCGGGACAGTTGAAGGGCAAGCCAAAAACATTCAGTACTTC. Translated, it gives CASSTTGTVEGQAKNIQYF.

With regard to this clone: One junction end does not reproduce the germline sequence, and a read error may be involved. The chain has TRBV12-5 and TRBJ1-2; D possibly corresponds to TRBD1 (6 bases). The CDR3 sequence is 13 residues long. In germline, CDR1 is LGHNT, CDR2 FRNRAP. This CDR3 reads CAGWGGSNYGYTF. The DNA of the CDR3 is TGTGCTGGATGGGGGGGCTCTAATTATGGCTACACCTTC.

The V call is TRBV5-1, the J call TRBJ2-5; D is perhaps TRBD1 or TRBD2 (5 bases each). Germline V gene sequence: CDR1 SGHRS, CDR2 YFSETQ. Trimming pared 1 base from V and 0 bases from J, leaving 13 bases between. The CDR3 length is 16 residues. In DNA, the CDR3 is TGCGCCAGCAGCTTGAGAGGGGTCAGCTACCAAGAGACCCAGTACTTC. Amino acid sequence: CASSLRGVSYQETQYF.

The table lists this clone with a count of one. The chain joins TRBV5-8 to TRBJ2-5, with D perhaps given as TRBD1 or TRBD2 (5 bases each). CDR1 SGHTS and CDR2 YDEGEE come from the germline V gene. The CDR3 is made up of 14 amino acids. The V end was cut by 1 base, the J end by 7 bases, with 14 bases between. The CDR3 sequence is CASSLKGRSGTQYF. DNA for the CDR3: TGTGCCAGCAGCTTGAAGGGGCGGAGCGGGACCCAGTACTTC.

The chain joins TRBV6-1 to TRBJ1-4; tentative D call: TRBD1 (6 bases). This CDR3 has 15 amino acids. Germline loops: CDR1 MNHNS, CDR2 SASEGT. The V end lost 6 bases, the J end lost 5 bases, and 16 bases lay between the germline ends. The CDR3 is CASSLRGGQNEKLFF. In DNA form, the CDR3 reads TGTGCCAGCAGCCTCCGGGGGGGCCAAAATGAAAAACTGTTTTTT.

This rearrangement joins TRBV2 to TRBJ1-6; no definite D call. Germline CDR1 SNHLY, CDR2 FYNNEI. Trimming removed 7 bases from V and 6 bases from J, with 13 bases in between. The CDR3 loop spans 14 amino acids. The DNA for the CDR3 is TGTGCCAGCAAGCAACAGAGCACTAATTCACCCCTCCACTTT. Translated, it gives CASKQQSTNSPLHF.

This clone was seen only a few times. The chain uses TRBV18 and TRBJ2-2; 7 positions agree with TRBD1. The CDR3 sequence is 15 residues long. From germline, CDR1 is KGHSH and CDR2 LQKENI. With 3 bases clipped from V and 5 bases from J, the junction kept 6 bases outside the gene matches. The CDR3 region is CASSPGDRDTGELFF. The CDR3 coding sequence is TGTGCCAGCTCACCGGGCGACAGGGATACCGGGGAGCTGTTTTTT.

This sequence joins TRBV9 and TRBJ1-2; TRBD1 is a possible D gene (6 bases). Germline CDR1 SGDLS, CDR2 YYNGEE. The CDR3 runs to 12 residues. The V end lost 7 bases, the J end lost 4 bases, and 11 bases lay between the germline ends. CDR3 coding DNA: TGTGCCAGCTTAGGGGGAATCTATGGCTACACCTTC. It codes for CASLGGIYGYTF.

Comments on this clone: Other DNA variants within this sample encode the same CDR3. CDR3 protein: CASSRDRGSGNTIYF. The CDR3 DNA is TGTGCCAGTAGCCGTGACAGGGGGTCTGGAAACACCATATATTTT. V and J are TRBV19 and TRBJ1-3, with 9 bases lining up with TRBD1. Germline V gene data show CDR1 as LNHDA and CDR2 as SQIVND (reference sequence). V trimming: 6 bases; J trimming: 1 base; junction bases outside the gene matches: 4. This CDR3 spans 15 amino acids.

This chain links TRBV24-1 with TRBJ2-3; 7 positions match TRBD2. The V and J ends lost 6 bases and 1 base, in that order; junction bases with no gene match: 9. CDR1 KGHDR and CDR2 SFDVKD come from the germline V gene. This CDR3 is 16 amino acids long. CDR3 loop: CATSPRASGRTDTQYF. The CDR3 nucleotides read TGTGCCACCAGTCCCCGGGCTAGCGGTCGCACAGATACGCAGTATTTT.

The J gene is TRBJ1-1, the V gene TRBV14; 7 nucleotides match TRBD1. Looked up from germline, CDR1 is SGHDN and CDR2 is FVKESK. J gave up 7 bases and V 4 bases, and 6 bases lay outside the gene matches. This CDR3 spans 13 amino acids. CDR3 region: CASSPSRGGEAFF. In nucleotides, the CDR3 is TGTGCCAGCAGCCCTTCCAGGGGGGGTGAAGCTTTCTTT.

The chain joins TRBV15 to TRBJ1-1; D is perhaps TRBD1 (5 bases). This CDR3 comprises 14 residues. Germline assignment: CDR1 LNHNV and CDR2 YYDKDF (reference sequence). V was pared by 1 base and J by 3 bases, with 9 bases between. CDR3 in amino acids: CATSRVGPYTEAFF. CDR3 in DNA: TGTGCCACCAGCAGAGTGGGACCATACACTGAAGCTTTCTTT.

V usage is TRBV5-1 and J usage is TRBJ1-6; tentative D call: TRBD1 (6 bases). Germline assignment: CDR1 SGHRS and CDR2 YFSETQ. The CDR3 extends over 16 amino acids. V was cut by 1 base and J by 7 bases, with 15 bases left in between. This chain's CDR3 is CASSLRISGENSPLHF. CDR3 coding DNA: TGCGCCAGCAGCTTGCGTATCTCAGGGGAGAATTCACCCCTCCACTTT.

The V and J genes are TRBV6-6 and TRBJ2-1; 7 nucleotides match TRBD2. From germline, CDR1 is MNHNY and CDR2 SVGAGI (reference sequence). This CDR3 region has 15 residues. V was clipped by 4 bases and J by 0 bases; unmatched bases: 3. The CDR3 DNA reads TGTGCCAGCAGTTTAAGCGGGGCCTCCTACAATGAGCAGTTCTTC. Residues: CASSLSGASYNEQFF.

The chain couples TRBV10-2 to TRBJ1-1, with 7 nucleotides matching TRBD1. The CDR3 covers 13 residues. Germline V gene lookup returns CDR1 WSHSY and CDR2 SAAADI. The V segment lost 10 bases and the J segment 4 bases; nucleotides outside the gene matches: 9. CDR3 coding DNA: TGCGCCACCCAGGGGGGTGGTGGCACTGAAGCTTTCTTT. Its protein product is CATQGGGGTEAFF.

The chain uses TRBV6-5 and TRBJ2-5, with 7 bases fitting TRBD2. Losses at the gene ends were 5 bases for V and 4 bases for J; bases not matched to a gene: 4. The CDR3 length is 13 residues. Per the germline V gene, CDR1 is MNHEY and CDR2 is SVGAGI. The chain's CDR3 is CASSLGLGETQYF. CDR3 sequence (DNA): TGTGCCAGCAGTCTAGGACTAGGAGAGACCCAGTACTTC.

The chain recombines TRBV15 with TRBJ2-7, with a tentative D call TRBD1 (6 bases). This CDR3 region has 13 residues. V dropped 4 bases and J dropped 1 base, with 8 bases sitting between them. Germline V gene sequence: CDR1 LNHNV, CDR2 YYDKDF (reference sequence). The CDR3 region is CATSMDSSYEQYF. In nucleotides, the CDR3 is TGTGCCACCAGCATGGACAGTTCCTACGAGCAGTACTTC.

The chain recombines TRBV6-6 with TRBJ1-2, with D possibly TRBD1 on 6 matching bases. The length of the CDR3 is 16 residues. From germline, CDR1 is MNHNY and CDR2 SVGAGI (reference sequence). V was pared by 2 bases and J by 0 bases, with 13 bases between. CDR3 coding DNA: TGTGCCAGCAGTTACAAGCGGGGGGCGACTAACTATGGCTACACCTTC. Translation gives CASSYKRGATNYGYTF.

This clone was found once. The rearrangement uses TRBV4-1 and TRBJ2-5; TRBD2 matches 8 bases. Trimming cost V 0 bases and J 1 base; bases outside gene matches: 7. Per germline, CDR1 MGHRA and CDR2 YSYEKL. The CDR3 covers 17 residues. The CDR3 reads CASSQDRAGGLQETQYF. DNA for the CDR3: TGCGCCAGCAGCCAAGATCGGGCGGGGGGCCTCCAAGAGACCCAGTACTTC.

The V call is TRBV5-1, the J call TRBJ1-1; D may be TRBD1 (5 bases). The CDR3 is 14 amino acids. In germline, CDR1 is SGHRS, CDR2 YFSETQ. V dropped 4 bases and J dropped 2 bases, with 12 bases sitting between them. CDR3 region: CASSPRAVNTEAFF. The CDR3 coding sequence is TGCGCCAGCAGCCCCAGGGCCGTTAACACTGAAGCTTTCTTT.

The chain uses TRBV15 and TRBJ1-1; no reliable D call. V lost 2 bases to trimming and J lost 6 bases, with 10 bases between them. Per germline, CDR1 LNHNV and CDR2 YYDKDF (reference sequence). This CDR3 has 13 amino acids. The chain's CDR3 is CATSRRGRPEAFF. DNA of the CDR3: TGTGCCACCAGCAGACGGGGTCGCCCTGAAGCTTTCTTT.

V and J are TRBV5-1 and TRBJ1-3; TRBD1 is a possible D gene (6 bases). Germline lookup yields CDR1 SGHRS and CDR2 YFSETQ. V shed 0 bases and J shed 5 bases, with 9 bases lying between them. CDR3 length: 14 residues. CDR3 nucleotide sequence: TGCGCCAGCAGCTTGGAGGACAGCCGAAACACCATATATTTT. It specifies CASSLEDSRNTIYF. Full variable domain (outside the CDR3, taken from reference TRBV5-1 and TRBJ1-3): KAGVTQTPRYLIKTRGQQVTLSCSPISGHRSVSWYQQTPGQGLQFLFEYFSETQRNKGNFPGRFSGRQFSNSRSEMNVSTLELGDSALYLCASSLEDSRNTIYFGEGSWLTVV.

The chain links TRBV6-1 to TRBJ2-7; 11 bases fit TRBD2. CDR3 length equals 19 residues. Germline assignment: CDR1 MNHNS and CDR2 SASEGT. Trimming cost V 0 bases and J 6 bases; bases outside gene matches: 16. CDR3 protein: CASSEAWGGTSGGRSEQYV. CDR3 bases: TGTGCCAGCAGTGAAGCATGGGGGGGCACTAGCGGGGGACGCAGCGAGCAGTACGTC.

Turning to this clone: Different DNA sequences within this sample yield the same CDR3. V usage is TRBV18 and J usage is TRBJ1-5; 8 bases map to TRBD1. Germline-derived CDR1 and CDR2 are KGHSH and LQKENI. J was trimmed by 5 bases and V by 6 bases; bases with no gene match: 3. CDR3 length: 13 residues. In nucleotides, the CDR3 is TGTGCCAGCTCTCTACAGGGGGATCAGCCCCAGCATTTT. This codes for CASSLQGDQPQHF.